Below are 32 T cell receptor beta chains sequenced from a single sample in a study of blood T cell repertoires in COVID-19. Sequencing used immunoSEQ multiplex PCR; TCRdb keeps in-frame clones, though not all of them. Counted here are nearly 200,000 clones, 82% occurring once; the ten biggest clones make up roughly 6.9%. The sample consisted of peripheral blood. The receptor source for this set is a human donor with acute or convalescent COVID-19. The donor label of this sample is uncertain.

The genes are TRBV5-1 and TRBJ2-3, with D uncertain. The V gene lost 0 bases and the J gene lost 4 bases, with 15 bases spanning the gap. Germline V CDR1 and CDR2: SGHRS, YFSETQ. This CDR3 spans 16 amino acids. The CDR3 DNA follows: TGCGCCAGCAGCTTGGCCGGTAGCCCTGGAGCAGATACGCAGTATTTT. It codes for CASSLAGSPGADTQYF.

This clone has only a few counts. The chain couples TRBV28 to TRBJ1-5; 9 bases are shared with TRBD1. J gave up 6 bases and V 5 bases, and 8 bases lay outside the gene matches. CDR1 is MDHEN, CDR2 SYDVKM, per germline. The CDR3 runs 15 residues. The CDR3, as DNA: TGTGCCAGCAGTCCAACAGGGGGCTATGGTCAGCCCCAGCATTTT. It codes for CASSPTGGYGQPQHF.

V gene TRBV6-2 or TRBV6-3 combines with J gene TRBJ1-2; 7 bases are a match to TRBD1. Trimming took 5 bases from V and 7 from J; bases not matched to a gene: 7. The CDR3 is made up of 13 amino acids. Germline-derived CDR1 and CDR2 are MNHEY and SVGEGT. The CDR3 nucleotides are TGTGCCAGCAGTGACCATACAGGGGCTGGCTACACCTTC. As protein: CASSDHTGAGYTF.

This clone was picked up a small number of times. The chain couples TRBV5-4 to TRBJ2-2; 9 bases map to TRBD1. CDR1 is SGHNT and CDR2 is YYREEE in the germline V gene (reference sequence). V lost 4 bases, J lost 2 bases, and 3 bases stayed unmatched. This CDR3 spans 15 amino acids. In DNA, the CDR3 is TGTGCCAGCAGCCGGACAGGGGTTAACACCGGGGAGCTGTTTTTT. Its translation is CASSRTGVNTGELFF.

The chain employs TRBV5-1 and TRBJ1-5; D unclear. This CDR3 is 14 amino acids long. The V end was cut by 0 bases, the J end by 4 bases, with 8 bases between. From germline, CDR1 is SGHRS and CDR2 YFSETQ. The CDR3 spells CASSLESLNQPQHF. CDR3 in DNA: TGCGCCAGCAGCTTGGAAAGCCTAAATCAGCCCCAGCATTTT.

CDR3: CASSQDQRNTRPAEQFF. For the CDR3, the DNA is TGTGCCAGCAGCCAAGACCAGCGGAATACTAGACCTGCTGAGCAGTTCTTC. This chain joins TRBV4-2 and TRBJ2-1; possible D gene TRBD2, 5 bases. The CDR3 is made up of 17 amino acids. V shed 0 bases and J shed 9 bases, with 21 bases lying between them. Germline-derived CDR1 and CDR2 are LGHNA and YNFKEQ.

The chain uses TRBV25-1 and TRBJ1-1; the D is unclear. The ends were cut back, 4 bases at V and 7 bases at J, with 13 bases in the middle. The CDR3 contains 13 residues. Germline V gene sequence: CDR1 MGHDK, CDR2 SYGVNS. CDR3 DNA: TGTGCCAGCAGTGCCCCTCACCCCAGTGAAGCTTTCTTT. It yields the protein CASSAPHPSEAFF.

The chain uses TRBV5-1 and TRBJ1-2; 7 positions match TRBD1. CDR1 and CDR2 from the germline V gene are SGHRS and YFSETQ. Trimming at V came to 0 bases and at J to 4 bases, leaving 3 bases not matched to a gene. The CDR3 has 14 amino acids. The CDR3, as DNA: TGCGCCAGCAGCTTGGACAGGGGCCTCTATGGCTACACCTTC. Protein product: CASSLDRGLYGYTF.

V and J are TRBV21-1 and TRBJ1-5. TRBV21-1 is an annotated pseudogene. The CDR3 is made up of 17 amino acids. The CDR3 is CASSKRSGSNSNQPQHF. The CDR3 nucleotides read TGTGCCAGCAGCAAACGAAGCGGGTCTAATAGCAATCAGCCCCAGCATTTT.

V usage is TRBV7-8 and J usage is TRBJ1-6, with D unresolved. Deletions cut 5 bases from V and 7 bases from J, with 9 bases between. The CDR3 contains 13 residues. Germline CDR1 SGHVS, CDR2 FQNEAQ. CDR3 in amino acids: CASSPSQNSPLHF. The CDR3 coding sequence is TGTGCCAGCAGCCCTTCACAGAATTCACCCCTCCACTTT.

V is TRBV6-6 and J is TRBJ1-1, with D possibly matching TRBD1 (5 bases). Germline CDR1 reads MNHNY; CDR2 reads SVGAGI (reference sequence). The V gene lost 6 bases and the J gene lost 4 bases, with 15 bases spanning the gap. The CDR3 length is 14 residues. The CDR3 coding sequence is TGTGCCAGCAGAGGTGGGCAGGGTTTCACTGAAGCTTTCTTT. Residues: CASRGGQGFTEAFF.

The V gene is TRBV3-1 (or the pseudogene TRBV3-2), the J gene TRBJ1-4; D is unresolved. Trimming cost V 0 bases and J 7 bases, with 18 bases left between them. The CDR3 loop spans 17 amino acids. CDR1 and CDR2 (germline): LGHDT, YNNKEL (reference sequence). CDR3 bases: TGTGCCAGCAGCCAAGATAGTTGGGTGGATAGGAGTGAAAAACTGTTTTTT. As protein: CASSQDSWVDRSEKLFF.

The chain employs TRBV5-1 and TRBJ1-1; TRBD1 matches at 7 bases. The J segment lost 3 bases and the V segment lost 0 bases, leaving 2 bases of the junction unmatched. The CDR3 has 14 amino acids. CDR1 is SGHRS, CDR2 YFSETQ, per germline. The chain's CDR3 is CASSLDRGYTEAFF. DNA of the CDR3: TGCGCCAGCAGCTTGGACAGGGGATACACTGAAGCTTTCTTT.

The chain recombines TRBV7-2 with TRBJ1-2; D gene unclear. The germline CDR1 and CDR2 sequences are SGHTA and FQGNSA. The CDR3 sequence is 13 residues long. V lost 3 bases and J lost 1, with 6 bases in between. As DNA, the CDR3 is TGTGCCAGCAGCTTTAGTTTTAACTATGGCTACACCTTC. Protein: CASSFSFNYGYTF.

This clone was detected only once. The rearrangement links TRBV28 to TRBJ2-1; weak D call: TRBD1 (6 bases). Germline CDR1 and CDR2: MDHEN and SYDVKM. This CDR3 has 15 amino acids. Trimming left V 5 bases short and J 0 bases short, with 11 bases between. This chain's CDR3 is CASSLRGHSYNEQFF. CDR3 nucleotide sequence: TGTGCCAGCAGTCTCAGGGGTCACTCCTACAATGAGCAGTTCTTC.

This chain links TRBV28 with TRBJ2-3; TRBD2 matches at 11 bases. Germline CDR1 reads MDHEN; CDR2 reads SYDVKM. The CDR3 contains 14 residues. After removal of 2 bases from V and 6 bases from J, the junction contained 1 base not matched to a gene. In nucleotides, the CDR3 is TGTGCCAGCAGTTTACTAGCGGGAGGCGATACGCAGTATTTT. The encoded protein is CASSLLAGGDTQYF.

This sequence joins TRBV6-5 and TRBJ2-7, with a possible D match to TRBD1 (5 bases). CDR1 and CDR2 from the germline V gene are MNHEY and SVGAGI. The CDR3 extends over 13 amino acids. Trimming shortened V by 1 base and J by 6 bases, and 10 bases separated the two germline ends. The CDR3 DNA reads as TGTGCCAGCAGTTACTTCAGGGATCGCGAGCAGTACTTC. Its protein product is CASSYFRDREQYF.

V gene TRBV7-3 combines with J gene TRBJ2-2; no clear D gene. Trimming took 5 bases from V and 3 from J, leaving 7 bases between them. This CDR3 region has 13 residues. Germline V lookup: CDR1 SGHTA, CDR2 FQGTGA. The CDR3 sequence is CASSIDHTGELFF. Here the CDR3 DNA reads TGTGCCAGCAGCATAGATCACACCGGGGAGCTGTTTTTT.

The J gene is TRBJ1-6, the V gene TRBV10-2; TRBD1 aligns across 8 bases. The CDR3 consists of 17 residues. The V gene end was trimmed by 4 bases and the J gene end by 7 bases; junction bases not matched to a gene: 12. The germline V gene encodes CDR1 WSHSY and CDR2 SAAADI. DNA of the CDR3: TGCGCCAGCAGTGTTGGACAGGGATTGAGGGTGAATTCACCCCTCCACTTT. Protein sequence: CASSVGQGLRVNSPLHF.

The chain uses TRBV11-2 and TRBJ2-2; 7 bases agree with TRBD2. The V gene end was trimmed by 1 base and the J gene end by 1 base; junction bases not matched to a gene: 6. The CDR3 runs to 17 residues. Germline assignment: CDR1 SGHAT and CDR2 FQNNGV. Here the CDR3 reads CASSLGAGLGNTGELFF. CDR3 nucleotides: TGTGCCAGCAGCTTAGGGGCCGGACTAGGGAACACCGGGGAGCTGTTTTTT. The whole variable domain, remainder taken from reference TRBV11-2 and TRBJ2-2, is EAGVAQSPRYKIIEKRQSVAFWCNPISGHATLYWYQQILGQGPKLLIQFQNNGVVDDSQLPKDRFSAERLKGVDSTLKIQPAKLEDSAVYLCASSLGAGLGNTGELFFGEGSRLTVL.

The chain employs TRBV30 and TRBJ1-3; D perhaps matches TRBD1 (5 bases). In germline, CDR1 is GTSNPN, CDR2 SVGIG (reference sequence). The CDR3 consists of 15 residues. Trimming took 0 bases from V and 3 from J, leaving 12 bases between them. CDR3 residues: CAWSVRGTRGNTIYF. The CDR3 region has the DNA TGTGCCTGGAGTGTTAGGGGAACGCGTGGAAACACCATATATTTT.

The V and J genes are TRBV9 and TRBJ2-2; TRBD2 might be the D (6 bases). The germline CDR1 and CDR2 sequences are SGDLS and YYNGEE. CDR3 length: 15 amino acids. Trimming cost V 4 bases and J 7 bases, with 17 bases left between them. The CDR3 nucleotides are TGTGCCAGCAGCCCCCGGGAGTTCGGTATCGGGGAGCTGTTTTTT. Its translation is CASSPREFGIGELFF.

In its sample, this clone was seen a few times. The rearrangement joins TRBV10-3 to TRBJ1-6; D gene uncertain. The V gene lost 3 bases and the J gene lost 5 bases, with 5 bases spanning the gap. The germline gives CDR1 ENHRY, CDR2 SYGVKD. The CDR3 is 13 residues long. As DNA, the CDR3 is TGTGCCATCAGTGAACGCGATAATTCACCCCTCCACTTT. This gives the protein CAISERDNSPLHF.

The chain carries TRBV29-1 and TRBJ2-2; D perhaps matches TRBD2 (6 bases). Germline V gene lookup returns CDR1 SQVTM and CDR2 ANQGSEA. This CDR3 region has 17 residues. Trimming removed 4 bases from V and 3 bases from J, with 21 bases in between. CDR3 DNA: TGCAGCGTTGTGTGGGAGGACACGAAAATCTACACCGGGGAGCTGTTTTTT. Translation: CSVVWEDTKIYTGELFF.

This sequence joins TRBV9 and TRBJ1-6; D may be TRBD1 (5 bases). The CDR3 totals 18 residues. The V gene's germline CDR1 is SGDLS and CDR2 YYNGEE. Trimming took 0 bases from V and 0 from J, leaving 13 bases between them. This CDR3 reads CASSVDVGGSSYNSPLHF. The CDR3, as DNA: TGTGCCAGCAGCGTAGACGTGGGGGGAAGCTCCTATAATTCACCCCTCCACTTT.

The chain has TRBV5-1 and TRBJ2-1; TRBD2 matches at 9 bases. The length of the CDR3 is 16 residues. Germline V gene data show CDR1 as SGHRS and CDR2 as YFSETQ. V trimming: 4 bases; J trimming: 1 base; junction bases outside the gene matches: 6. The chain's CDR3 is CASSPVAGASYNEQFF. The DNA of the CDR3 is TGCGCCAGCAGCCCGGTAGCGGGAGCGTCCTACAATGAGCAGTTCTTC.

The CDR3 loop is CAWSDAGHEAFF. CDR3 nucleotides: TGTGCCTGGAGTGACGCCGGACACGAAGCTTTCTTT. The chain employs TRBV30 and TRBJ1-1; maybe TRBD1 (5 bases). V was trimmed by 1 base and J by 8 bases, leaving 11 bases between them. The germline CDR1 and CDR2 sequences are GTSNPN and SVGIG (reference sequence). CDR3 length: 12 residues.

DNA of the CDR3: TGTGCCAGCAGTTACTCGGGCCAGGGAATGAATCAGCCCCAGCATTTT. Protein sequence: CASSYSGQGMNQPQHF. The chain combines TRBV6-5 with TRBJ1-5; D is perhaps TRBD1 (5 bases). Germline CDR1 and CDR2: MNHEY and SVGAGI. The CDR3 sequence is 16 residues long. V lost 0 bases to trimming and J lost 4 bases, with 13 bases between them.

The chain employs TRBV23-1 and TRBJ2-7, with a possible D match to TRBD2 (6 bases). TRBV23-1 is labeled an ORF, and its function is uncertain. The CDR3 runs 11 residues. Between the trimmed V and J ends, which lost 11 bases and 5 bases, there was a span of 13 bases. Here the CDR3 DNA reads TGCGCCGGAGGAGGGGACCACGAGCAGTACTTC. The encoded protein is CAGGGDHEQYF.

The V gene is TRBV6-5, the J gene TRBJ1-2; D remains ambiguous. V lost 8 bases and J lost 4, with 5 bases in between. This CDR3 region has 10 residues. The germline CDR1 and CDR2 sequences are MNHEY and SVGAGI. CDR3 protein: CASGSYGYTF. The CDR3 bases are TGTGCCAGCGGTAGCTATGGCTACACCTTC.

The chain is built from TRBV24-1 and TRBJ2-1; 8 bases align to TRBD2. There are 13 residues in the CDR3. Per germline, CDR1 KGHDR and CDR2 SFDVKD. Trimming cost V 9 bases and J 4 bases; bases outside gene matches: 4. As DNA, the CDR3 is TGTGCCACCGGGGGCGGGAGGTACAATGAGCAGTTCTTC. This gives the protein CATGGGRYNEQFF.

On this clone itself: An end of the junction differs from the germline gene, which may be a read error. The V and J genes are TRBV7-9 and TRBJ2-3; tentatively, D is TRBD1 (6 bases). CDR3 length: 13 amino acids. In germline, CDR1 is SEHNR, CDR2 FQNEAQ (reference sequence). In nucleotides, the CDR3 is TGTGCCAGCAGTTACCCACCAGGGGATATGCAGTATTTT. It encodes CASSYPPGDMQYF.